The source of this T cell receptor (beta chain) is a study of Tregs in tolerant kidney transplant recipients. In regard to this clone: Antigen specificity is unknown.

Recipients received nonmyeloablative bone marrow transplants from related graft donors, with transient mixed chimerism. Some clones are missing from TCRdb's copy, which holds only in-frame ones; the method was immunoSEQ multiplex PCR. Found here are roughly 64,000 clones, more than 75% of them singletons; the top ten hold under 4.5%. General study points: Validation in larger populations is needed because few patients were studied. Activated donor B cell expansion appeared to reveal the most relevant donor-specific TCRbeta repertoire.

The clonotype originates from a human patient who received a combined kidney and bone marrow transplant. A subset of T cells may come from the graft donor. The sequencing here drew on CD4+ T cells from blood (PBMCs), taken 6 months after the transplant.

The CDR3 loop reads CASSPSAGTPYEQYF. The CDR3, as DNA: TGTGCCAGCAGCCCGAGCGCCGGGACACCATACGAGCAGTACTTC. The chain uses TRBV5-4 and TRBJ2-7; possibly TRBD1 for D (6 bases). This CDR3 region has 15 residues. Germline-derived CDR1 and CDR2 are SGHNT and YYREEE (reference sequence). V was cut by 4 bases and J by 4 bases, with 18 bases left in between.